A single T cell receptor beta chain is shown here with its context. Its specificity is not known. The sample originates from a study of cytotoxic CD8 clonotypes in ibrutinib-treated CLL. Study-level background: Treatment had run for a median 12 months, range 6 to 36, when response samples were taken. Samples yielded averages of 255,043 productive templates and fewer than 100,000 productive rearrangements. Overall study results and limits: Private clonotypes, not public ones, expanded at ibrutinib response.

This CDR3 has 15 amino acids. In germline, CDR1 is SEHNR, CDR2 FQNEAQ (reference sequence). Trimming pared 5 bases from V and 1 base from J, leaving 14 bases between. Investigators sought sequencing depths of between 1 in 200,000 and 1 in 1 million T cells. Profiled with immunoSEQ multiplex PCR; TCRdb holds only in-frame clones, not every one. The sample yields tens of thousands of clones, roughly 76% seen once. The clonotype comes from a human donor with chronic lymphocytic leukemia. The specimen comprised PBMCs, sampled after 12 months of ibrutinib treatment. The chain joins TRBV7-9 to TRBJ1-1; D is unresolved. The DNA of the CDR3 is TGTGCCAGCAGCCCCTCCCCGGGCGCGAACACTGAAGCTTTCTTT. Translation gives CASSPSPGANTEAFF. The complete variable domain, with remaining parts taken from reference TRBV7-9 and TRBJ1-1, reads DTGVSQNPRHKITKRGQNVTFRCDPISEHNRLYWYRQTLGQGPEFLTYFQNEAQLEKSRLLSDRFSAERPKGSFSTLEIQRTEQGDSAMYLCASSPSPGANTEAFFGQGTRLTVV.